This T cell receptor beta chain was recovered during a study of molecular identifiers for immune sequencing clone quantification. TCRdb reprocessed the PCR reads with MiXCR, giving one entry per CDR3 protein. The table includes hundreds of thousands of distinct CDR3 sequences, 25% detected once. V shed 7 bases, J shed 3 bases, and the junction held 9 bases outside the gene matches. This CDR3 has 16 amino acids. The germline V gene encodes CDR1 LNHDA and CDR2 SQIVND (reference sequence). This sequence originates from a human donor in good health. Some libraries in this study had Jurkat cell RNA spiked in. The chain combines TRBV19 with TRBJ2-2; 9 nucleotides agree with TRBD2. Sequencing was carried out using naive CD8+ T cells from blood, with Jurkat cell RNA spiked in. Subset of the sample: FACS-sorted CD8+CD4-CCR7+CD45RA+ naive T cells. The CDR3 sequence is CASIPSSGKHTGELFF. The CDR3 coding sequence is TGTGCCAGTATTCCCTCTAGCGGGAAGCACACCGGGGAGCTGTTTTTT.